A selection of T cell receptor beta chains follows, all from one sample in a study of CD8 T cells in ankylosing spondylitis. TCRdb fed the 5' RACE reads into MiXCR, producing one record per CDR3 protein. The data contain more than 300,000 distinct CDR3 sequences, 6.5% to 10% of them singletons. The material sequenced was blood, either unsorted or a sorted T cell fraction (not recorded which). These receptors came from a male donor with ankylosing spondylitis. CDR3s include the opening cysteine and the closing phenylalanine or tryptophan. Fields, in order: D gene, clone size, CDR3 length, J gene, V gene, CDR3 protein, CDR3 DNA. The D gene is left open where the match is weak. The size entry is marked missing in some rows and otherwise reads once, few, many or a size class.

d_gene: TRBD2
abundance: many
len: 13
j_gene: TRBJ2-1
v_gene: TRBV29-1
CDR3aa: CSVRTSGDNEQFF
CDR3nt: TGCAGCGTTCGCACTAGCGGAGACAATGAGCAGTTCTTC

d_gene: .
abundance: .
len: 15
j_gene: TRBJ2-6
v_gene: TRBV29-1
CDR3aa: CSVRGLLSGANVLTF
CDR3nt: TGCAGCGTTAGGGGACTCCTCTCTGGGGCCAACGTCCTGACTTTC

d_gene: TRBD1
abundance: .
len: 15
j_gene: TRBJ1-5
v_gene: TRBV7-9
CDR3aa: CASSPGTGENQPQHF
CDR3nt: TGTGCCAGCAGCCCAGGGACAGGGGAGAATCAGCCCCAGCATTTT

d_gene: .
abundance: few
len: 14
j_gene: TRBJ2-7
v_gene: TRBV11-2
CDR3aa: CASSFSPGAYEQYF
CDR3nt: TGTGCCAGCAGCTTCTCTCCAGGGGCCTACGAGCAGTACTTC

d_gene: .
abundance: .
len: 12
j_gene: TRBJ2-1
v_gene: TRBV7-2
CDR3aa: CASSFFGHEQFF
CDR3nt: TGTGCCAGCAGCTTTTTTGGGCATGAGCAGTTCTTC

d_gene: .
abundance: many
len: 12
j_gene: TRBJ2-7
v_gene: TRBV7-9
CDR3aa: CASSQTGYEQYF
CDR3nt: TGTGCCAGCAGCCAGACCGGGTACGAGCAGTACTTC

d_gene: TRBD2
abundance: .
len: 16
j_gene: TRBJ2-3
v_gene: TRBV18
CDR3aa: CASSNLGLAGTDTQYF
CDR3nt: TGTGCCAGCTCAAATCTGGGACTAGCGGGCACAGATACGCAGTATTTT

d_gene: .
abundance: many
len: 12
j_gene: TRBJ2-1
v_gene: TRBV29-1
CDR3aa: CSASNGYNEQFF
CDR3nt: TGCAGCGCGTCGAACGGCTACAATGAGCAGTTCTTC

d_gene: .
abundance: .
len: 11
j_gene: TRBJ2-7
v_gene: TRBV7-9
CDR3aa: CASSSLQEQYF
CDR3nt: TGTGCCAGCAGCTCGCTTCAAGAGCAGTACTTC

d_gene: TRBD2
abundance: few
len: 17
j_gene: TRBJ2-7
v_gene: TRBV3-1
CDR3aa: CASSQVRGTSGTYEQYF
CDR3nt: TGTGCCAGCAGCCAAGTCAGAGGGACTAGCGGGACCTACGAGCAGTACTTC

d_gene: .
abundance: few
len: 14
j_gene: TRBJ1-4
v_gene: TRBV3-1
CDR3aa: CASSQPGQKEKLFF
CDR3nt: TGTGCCAGCAGCCAACCGGGCCAGAAAGAAAAACTGTTTTTT

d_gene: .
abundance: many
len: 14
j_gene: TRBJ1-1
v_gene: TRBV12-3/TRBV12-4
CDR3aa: CATRGLPGIAEAFF
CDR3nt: TGTGCCACCAGGGGCCTACCGGGTATCGCTGAAGCTTTCTTT

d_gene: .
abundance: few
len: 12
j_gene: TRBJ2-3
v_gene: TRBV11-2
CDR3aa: CASSSIGDTQYF
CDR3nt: TGTGCCAGCAGCTCCATAGGGGATACGCAGTATTTT

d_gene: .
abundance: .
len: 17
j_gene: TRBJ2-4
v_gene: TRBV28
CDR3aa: CASSLWGRGGPKNIQYF
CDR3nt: TGTGCCAGCAGTTTATGGGGCAGGGGTGGGCCCAAAAACATTCAGTACTTC

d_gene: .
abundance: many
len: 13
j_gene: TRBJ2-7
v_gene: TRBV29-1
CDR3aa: CSVEGGGGYEQYF
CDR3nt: TGCAGCGTTGAAGGCGGGGGCGGGTACGAGCAGTACTTC

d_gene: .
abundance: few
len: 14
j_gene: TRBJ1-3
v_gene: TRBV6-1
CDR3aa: CASSEPASGNTIYF
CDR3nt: TGTGCCAGCAGTGAACCAGCCTCTGGAAACACCATATATTTT

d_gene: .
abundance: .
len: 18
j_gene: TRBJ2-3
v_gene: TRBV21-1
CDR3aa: CASSKGQGEDWYTDTQYF
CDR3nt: TGTGCCAGCAGCAAAGGACAGGGGGAGGATTGGTACACAGATACGCAGTATTTT

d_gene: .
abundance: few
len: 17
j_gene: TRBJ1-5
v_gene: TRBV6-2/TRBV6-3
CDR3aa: CASSYSNQRTGNQPQHF
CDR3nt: TGTGCCAGCAGTTACTCGAATCAGAGAACAGGCAATCAGCCCCAGCATTTT

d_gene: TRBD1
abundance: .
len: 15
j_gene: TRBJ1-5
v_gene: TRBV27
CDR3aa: CASRAGTGFDQPQHF
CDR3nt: TGTGCCAGCAGAGCCGGGACAGGGTTCGATCAGCCCCAGCATTTT

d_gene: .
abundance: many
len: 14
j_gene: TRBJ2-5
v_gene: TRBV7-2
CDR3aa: CASSLVMGRETQYF
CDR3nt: TGTGCCAGCAGCTTAGTTATGGGTCGGGAGACCCAGTACTTC

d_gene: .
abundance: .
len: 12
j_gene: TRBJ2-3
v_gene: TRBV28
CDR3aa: CASSTSSDTQYF
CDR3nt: TGTGCCAGCAGTACTTCCTCAGATACGCAGTATTTT

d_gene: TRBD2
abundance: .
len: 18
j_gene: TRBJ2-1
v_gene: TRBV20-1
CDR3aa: CSASSRDAGLAGADEQFF
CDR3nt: TGCAGTGCTAGCTCCAGGGACGCTGGACTAGCGGGAGCGGATGAGCAGTTCTTC

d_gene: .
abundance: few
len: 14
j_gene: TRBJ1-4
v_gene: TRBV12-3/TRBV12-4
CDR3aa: CASSPLAGHKKLFF
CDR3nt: TGTGCCAGCAGTCCCCTGGCAGGGCACAAAAAACTGTTTTTT

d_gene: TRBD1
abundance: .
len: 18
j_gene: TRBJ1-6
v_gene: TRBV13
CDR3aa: CASSGLGQLGSYNSPLHF
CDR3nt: TGTGCCAGCAGCGGCCTGGGACAGTTGGGTTCTTATAATTCACCCCTCCACTTT

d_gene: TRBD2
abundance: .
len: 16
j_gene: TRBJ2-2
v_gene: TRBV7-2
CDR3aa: CASSLVTSGAGGELFF
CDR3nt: TGTGCCAGCAGCTTAGTGACTAGCGGAGCAGGGGGGGAGCTGTTTTTT

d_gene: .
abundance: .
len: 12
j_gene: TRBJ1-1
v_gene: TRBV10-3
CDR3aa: CAIRRRDTEAFF
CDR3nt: TGTGCCATCAGGCGACGCGACACTGAAGCTTTCTTT

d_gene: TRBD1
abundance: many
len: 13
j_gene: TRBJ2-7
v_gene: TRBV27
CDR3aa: CASSLDRGYEQYF
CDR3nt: TGTGCCAGCAGTTTGGACAGGGGCTACGAGCAGTACTTC

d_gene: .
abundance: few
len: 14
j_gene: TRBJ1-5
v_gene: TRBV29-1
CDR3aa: CSVEPRGGRQPQHF
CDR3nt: TGCAGCGTTGAGCCCCGTGGGGGGCGACAGCCCCAGCATTTT

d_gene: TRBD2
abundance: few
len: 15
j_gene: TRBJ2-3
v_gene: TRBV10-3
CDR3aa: CAISPLAGGLDTQYF
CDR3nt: TGTGCCATCAGCCCGCTAGCGGGAGGGTTAGATACGCAGTATTTT

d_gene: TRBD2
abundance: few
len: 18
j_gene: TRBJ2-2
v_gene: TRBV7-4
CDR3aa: CASSFGLAGGPDTGELFF
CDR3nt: TGTGCCAGCAGCTTCGGACTAGCGGGAGGGCCAGACACCGGGGAGCTGTTTTTT

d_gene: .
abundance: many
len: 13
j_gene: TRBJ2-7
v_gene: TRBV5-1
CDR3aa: CASSLLAAHEQYF
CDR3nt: TGCGCCAGCAGCTTGTTGGCAGCTCACGAGCAGTACTTC

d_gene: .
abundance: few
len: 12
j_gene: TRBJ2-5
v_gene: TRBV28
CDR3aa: CASRARAETQYF
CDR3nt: TGTGCCAGCAGAGCCCGGGCAGAGACCCAGTACTTC

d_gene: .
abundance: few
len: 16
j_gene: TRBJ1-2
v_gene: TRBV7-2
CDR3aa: CASSLARTVANYGYTF
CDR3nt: TGTGCCAGCAGCTTAGCCAGGACGGTAGCTAACTATGGCTACACCTTC

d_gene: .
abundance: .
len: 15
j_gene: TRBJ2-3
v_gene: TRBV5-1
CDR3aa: CASSLEPRNTDTQYF
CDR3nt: TGCGCCAGCAGCTTGGAACCGAGAAACACAGATACGCAGTATTTT

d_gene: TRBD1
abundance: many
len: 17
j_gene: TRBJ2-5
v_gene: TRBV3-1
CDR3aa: CASSQGWTGGRGETQYF
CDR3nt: TGTGCCAGCAGCCAAGGCTGGACAGGGGGAAGAGGGGAGACCCAGTACTTC

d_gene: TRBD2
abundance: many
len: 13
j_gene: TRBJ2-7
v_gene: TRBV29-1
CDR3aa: CSVDVAGLEEQYF
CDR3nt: TGCAGCGTTGATGTAGCGGGACTGGAAGAGCAGTACTTC

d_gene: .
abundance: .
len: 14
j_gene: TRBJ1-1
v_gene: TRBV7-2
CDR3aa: CASSLAGGHLEAFF
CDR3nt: TGTGCCAGCAGCTTAGCCGGGGGACACCTTGAAGCTTTCTTT

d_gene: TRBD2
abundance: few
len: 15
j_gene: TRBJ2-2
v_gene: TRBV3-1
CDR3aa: CASSLGLASVGELFF
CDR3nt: TGTGCCAGCAGCCTCGGACTAGCGAGCGTCGGGGAGCTGTTTTTT

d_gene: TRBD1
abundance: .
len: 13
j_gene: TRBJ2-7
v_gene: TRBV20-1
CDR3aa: CSARARGKDEQYF
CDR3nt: TGCAGTGCTAGAGCCAGGGGGAAGGACGAGCAGTACTTC

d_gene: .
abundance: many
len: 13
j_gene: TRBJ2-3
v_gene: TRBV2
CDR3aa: CASSPSRADTQYF
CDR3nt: TGTGCCAGTAGCCCCTCTCGAGCAGATACGCAGTATTTT

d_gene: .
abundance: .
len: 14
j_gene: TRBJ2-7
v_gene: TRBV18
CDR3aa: CASSPRDISYEQYF
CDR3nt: TGTGCCAGCTCACCCCGGGACATCTCCTACGAGCAGTACTTC

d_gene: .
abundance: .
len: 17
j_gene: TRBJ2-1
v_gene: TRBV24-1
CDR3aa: CATSEGSIGLAYNEQFF
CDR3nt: TGTGCCACCAGTGAAGGCTCGATCGGCCTCGCCTACAATGAGCAGTTCTTC

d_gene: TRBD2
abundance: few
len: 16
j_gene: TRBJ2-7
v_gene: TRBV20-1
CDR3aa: CSARDRASGRSGRLYF
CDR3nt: TGCAGTGCTAGAGATCGGGCTAGCGGGAGGTCCGGGAGGCTCTACTTC

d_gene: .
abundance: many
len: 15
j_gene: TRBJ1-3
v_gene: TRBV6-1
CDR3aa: CASSRSREAGNTIYF
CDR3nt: TGTGCCAGCAGTAGATCCAGGGAAGCTGGAAACACCATATATTTT